The source of this T cell receptor beta chain is a study of blood T cell repertoires in COVID-19. On the study more broadly: Acute-phase and convalescent COVID-19 samples originated in the United States, Italy and Spain. T cells, B-cell-depleted T cells, or PBMCs provided the cDNA or gDNA that served as material.

This clone was seen a few times. As originally analysed: Reference gene primer amplification in the assay estimated nucleated cell counts. Profiling relied on immunoSEQ multiplex PCR, and the TCRdb table lists in-frame clones only, not all of them. V, J and clone size are taken as reported in that table, and D and trimming were inferred from the DNA itself. The table lists some 170,000 clones, approximately 84% of them singletons. Germline CDR1 WSHSY, CDR2 SAAADI. Trimming stripped 4 bases from V and 6 bases from J, with 9 bases between. This CDR3 is built from 13 residues. Participant age was roughly 18 to 89 years, and participants resided in 24 US areas.

The sequencing input was PBMCs or T cells enriched from blood (not recorded which). This TCR derives from a human donor with acute COVID-19. The donor label of this sample is uncertain. The gene calls are TRBV10-2 and TRBJ2-2; D unresolved. The DNA for the CDR3 is TGCGCCAGCAGTGCAGGCTGGGCCGGGGAGCTGTTTTTT. Translated, it gives CASSAGWAGELFF.